This TCR beta chain comes out of a study of cytomegalovirus exposure and HLA in healthy donors. Study-level background: The same platform used for the approximately 700 first-cohort repertoires was also used for the roughly 130 validation repertoires, as a later analysis reported. Findings and caveats of the study: Reported results showed that the classifier diagnosed cytomegalovirus status with high specificity and sensitivity. Listed as cytomegalovirus-associated were about 160 TCR beta chains.

V gave up 7 bases and J gave up 0 bases, with 14 bases separating them. CDR1 and CDR2 (germline): LNHDA, SQIVND (reference sequence). CDR3 length: 15 amino acids. The method was immunoSEQ multiplex PCR; TCRdb's version includes in-frame clones alone and lacks a portion of them. The repertoire holds tens of thousands of clones, with approximately 90% as singletons. Worth noting for this clone: Its matching antigen is unknown.

The donors were part of the validation cohort of roughly 110 subjects. That cohort was separate from the first cohort, which comprised 666 subjects. The rearrangement joins TRBV19 to TRBJ2-3; D is undetermined. The sequencing input was PBMCs. The source of this sequence is a woman younger than 35 in good health and CMV-seropositive. The DNA for the CDR3 is TGTGCCAGTACTCTTAACTCCTTTAGCACAGATACGCAGTATTTT. Translation: CASTLNSFSTDTQYF.